The 15 T cell receptor beta chains given below trace back to one sample, sequenced in a study of cytomegalovirus exposure and HLA in healthy donors. The PCR ran on 60 Vbeta and 13 Jbeta primers. Here immunoSEQ multiplex PCR was the method, and the copy in TCRdb shows in-frame clones only, minus some. This table holds approximately 100,000 clones, around 76% found once. Input material: PBMCs. The source of these receptors is a woman younger than 35 in good health and CMV-seropositive.

This clone was counted between two and nine times. The genes are TRBV27 and TRBJ1-1; D might be TRBD1 (6 bases). The germline CDR1 and CDR2 sequences are MNHEY and SMNVEV (reference sequence). Trimming stripped 5 bases from V and 3 bases from J, with 13 bases between. CDR3 length: 14 residues. In DNA form, the CDR3 reads TGTGCCAGCAGTACCCAGGGGATTGACACTGAAGCTTTCTTT. It codes for CASSTQGIDTEAFF.

This clone was seen only a few times. The chain employs TRBV15 and TRBJ2-3, with TRBD2 matching over 7 bases. CDR1 is LNHNV and CDR2 is YYDKDF in the germline V gene (reference sequence). The CDR3 is made up of 17 amino acids. The junction had 18 bases not matched to a gene; V was cut back by 3 bases and J by 9 bases. In DNA, the CDR3 is TGTGCCACCAGCAGCTCACACGGGACTATTTACTTGGGAACGCAGTATTTT. As protein: CATSSSHGTIYLGTQYF.

The chain links TRBV5-1 to TRBJ2-7, with TRBD1 matching 7 bases. Germline loops: CDR1 SGHRS, CDR2 YFSETQ. The CDR3 spans 16 residues. The junction had 14 bases not matched to a gene; V was cut back by 4 bases and J by 4 bases. The CDR3 is CASSHSAGTAPYEQYF. The CDR3 nucleotides are TGCGCCAGCAGCCATTCCGCCGGGACAGCCCCTTACGAGCAGTACTTC.

This clone has a handful of counts. J is TRBJ2-7 and V is TRBV27, with 9 bases aligning to TRBD2. Looked up from germline, CDR1 is MNHEY and CDR2 is SMNVEV (reference sequence). The CDR3 runs 15 residues. V was clipped by 6 bases and J by 2 bases; unmatched bases: 8. The CDR3: CASRGTSRQTYEQYF. The CDR3 bases are TGTGCCAGCAGGGGGACTAGCAGACAGACCTACGAGCAGTACTTC.

This clone appeared a single time. The chain is built from TRBV6-6 and TRBJ1-2; 8 bases match TRBD1. The CDR3 extends over 12 amino acids. Trimming cost V 9 bases and J 3 bases; bases outside gene matches: 3. Germline V CDR1 and CDR2: MNHNY, SVGAGI (reference sequence). The CDR3 region has the DNA TGTGCCAGTGAACAGGGGGACTATGGCTACACCTTC. The encoded protein is CASEQGDYGYTF.

The genes are TRBV18 and TRBJ1-2, with 7 bases matching TRBD1. The V gene's germline CDR1 is KGHSH and CDR2 LQKENI. The ends lost 4 bases at V and 2 bases at J; junction bases unmatched: 1. There are 13 residues in the CDR3. The DNA of the CDR3 is TGTGCCAGCTCACAACAGGGGAACTATGGCTACACCTTC. It translates to CASSQQGNYGYTF.

The chain combines TRBV5-1 with TRBJ2-3; D uncertain. The CDR3 length is 11 residues. V was clipped by 4 bases and J by 6 bases, with 6 bases between them. Per germline, CDR1 SGHRS and CDR2 YFSETQ. The CDR3 DNA reads as TGCGCCAGCAGCGAGGAGGATACGCAGTATTTT. Protein: CASSEEDTQYF.

This clone was detected only once. The rearrangement joins TRBV9 to TRBJ2-3; D may be TRBD1 (6 bases). Trimming pared 0 bases from V and 2 bases from J, leaving 22 bases between. The CDR3 length is 19 residues. Germline assignment: CDR1 SGDLS and CDR2 YYNGEE. DNA for the CDR3: TGTGCCAGCAGCGTAGTTGGTCCCGGGTCACAGGGTTACACAGATACGCAGTATTTT. Its translation: CASSVVGPGSQGYTDTQYF.

This clone was recorded a few times. The chain joins TRBV19 to TRBJ1-1; TRBD1 agrees at 7 bases. Trimming cost V 5 bases and J 5 bases; bases outside gene matches: 8. Germline values: CDR1 LNHDA, CDR2 SQIVND (reference sequence). CDR3 length equals 14 residues. DNA of the CDR3: TGTGCCAGTAGTCCCGGGAGGGGGCAGACTGAAGCTTTCTTT. Protein sequence: CASSPGRGQTEAFF.

The J gene is TRBJ2-7, the V gene TRBV28; 10 bases match TRBD2. This CDR3 is 14 amino acids long. The germline gives CDR1 MDHEN, CDR2 SYDVKM. Losses at the gene ends were 3 bases for V and 6 bases for J; bases not matched to a gene: 5. The CDR3 loop reads CASSLVAGGTEQYF. DNA of the CDR3: TGTGCCAGCAGTTTGGTAGCGGGAGGTACCGAGCAGTACTTC.

This clone is termed medium-sized. The rearrangement links TRBV7-3 to TRBJ2-3; TRBD2 matches 8 bases. This CDR3 comprises 15 residues. Germline V CDR1 and CDR2: SGHTA, FQGTGA. Trimming cost V 5 bases and J 4 bases; bases outside gene matches: 8. CDR3 loop: CASSRLAKGSDTQYF. For the CDR3, the DNA is TGTGCCAGCAGCCGACTAGCGAAGGGCTCAGATACGCAGTATTTT.

The chain uses TRBV11-2 and TRBJ1-5; 7 nucleotides match TRBD1. The CDR3 contains 15 residues. Looked up from germline, CDR1 is SGHAT and CDR2 is FQNNGV. V lost 1 base to trimming and J lost 6 bases; unmatched junction nucleotides: 6. CDR3: CASSLGGGGGQPQHF. The CDR3 DNA reads as TGTGCCAGCAGCTTAGGAGGGGGCGGTGGTCAGCCCCAGCATTTT. Full variable domain (missing parts from reference TRBV11-2 and TRBJ1-5): EAGVAQSPRYKIIEKRQSVAFWCNPISGHATLYWYQQILGQGPKLLIQFQNNGVVDDSQLPKDRFSAERLKGVDSTLKIQPAKLEDSAVYLCASSLGGGGGQPQHFGDGTRLSIL.

The chain carries TRBV7-3 and TRBJ2-3; 13 bases are a match to TRBD2. This CDR3 contains 14 residues. The germline CDR1 and CDR2 sequences are SGHTA and FQGTGA. Germline trimming cut 4 bases from V and 10 bases from J; bases unmatched to any gene: 5. This CDR3 reads CASSSTSGRAAQYF. The CDR3 coding sequence is TGTGCCAGCAGCTCAACTAGCGGGAGGGCAGCGCAGTATTTT.

The gene calls are TRBV6-6 and TRBJ2-2, with D perhaps TRBD2 (5 bases). Germline assignment: CDR1 MNHNY and CDR2 SVGAGI (reference sequence). The CDR3 loop spans 16 amino acids. Trimming removed 0 bases at V and 1 base at J, with 9 bases between. This chain's CDR3 is CASSYSSGLNTGELFF. The CDR3 DNA reads TGTGCCAGCAGTTACTCGAGCGGACTGAACACCGGGGAGCTGTTTTTT.

V usage is TRBV28 and J usage is TRBJ2-7; TRBD2 is a possible D gene (6 bases). V lost 9 bases to trimming and J lost 2 bases, with 17 bases between them. Germline V gene data show CDR1 as MDHEN and CDR2 as SYDVKM. This CDR3 is 14 amino acids long. The CDR3 bases are TGTGCCAGTTCCGGGGGTGCGGGACCCTACGAGCAGTACTTC. Translated, it gives CASSGGAGPYEQYF.